This TCR beta chain appears in the sequencing data of a study of blood T cell repertoires in COVID-19. As for the study in general: COVID-19 samples, acute and convalescent, were from the United States, Italy and Spain.

The V gene's germline CDR1 is GTSNPN and CDR2 SVGIG (reference sequence). V dropped 0 bases and J dropped 5 bases, with 10 bases sitting between them. The CDR3 extends over 13 amino acids. Per the original data handling: Reference gene primer amplification gave estimated nucleated cell counts. TCRdb keeps only in-frame clones here, not all; method: immunoSEQ multiplex PCR. That table supplies the V and J calls and clone size; D and trimming were determined from the DNA. There are about 180,000 clones in the sample; approximately 81% occur only once, and 8% to 11% lies in the top ten. Sequenced: peripheral blood. This clonotype originated in an elderly woman with active or convalescent COVID-19. This rearrangement joins TRBV30 to TRBJ1-1, with D possibly TRBD1 on 6 matching bases. This chain's CDR3 is CAWSVAGVTEAFF. The CDR3 region has the DNA TGTGCCTGGAGTGTAGCAGGGGTAACTGAAGCTTTCTTT.